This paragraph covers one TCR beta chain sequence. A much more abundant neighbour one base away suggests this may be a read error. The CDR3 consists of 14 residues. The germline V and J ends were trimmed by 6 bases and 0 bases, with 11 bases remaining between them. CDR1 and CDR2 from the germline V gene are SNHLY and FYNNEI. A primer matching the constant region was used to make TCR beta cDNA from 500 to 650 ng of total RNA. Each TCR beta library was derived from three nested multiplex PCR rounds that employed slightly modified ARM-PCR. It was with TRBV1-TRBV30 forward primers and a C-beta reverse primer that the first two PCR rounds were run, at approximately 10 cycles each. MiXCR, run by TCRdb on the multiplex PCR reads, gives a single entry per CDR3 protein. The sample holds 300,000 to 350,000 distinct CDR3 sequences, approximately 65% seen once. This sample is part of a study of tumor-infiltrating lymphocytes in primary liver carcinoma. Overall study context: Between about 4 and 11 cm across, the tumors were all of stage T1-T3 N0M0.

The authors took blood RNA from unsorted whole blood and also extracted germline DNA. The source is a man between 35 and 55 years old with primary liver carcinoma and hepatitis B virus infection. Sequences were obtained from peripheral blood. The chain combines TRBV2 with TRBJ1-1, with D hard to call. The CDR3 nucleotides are TGTGCCAGCAGAATCAGACTCTTGAACACTGAAGCTTTCTTT. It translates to CASRIRLLNTEAFF.